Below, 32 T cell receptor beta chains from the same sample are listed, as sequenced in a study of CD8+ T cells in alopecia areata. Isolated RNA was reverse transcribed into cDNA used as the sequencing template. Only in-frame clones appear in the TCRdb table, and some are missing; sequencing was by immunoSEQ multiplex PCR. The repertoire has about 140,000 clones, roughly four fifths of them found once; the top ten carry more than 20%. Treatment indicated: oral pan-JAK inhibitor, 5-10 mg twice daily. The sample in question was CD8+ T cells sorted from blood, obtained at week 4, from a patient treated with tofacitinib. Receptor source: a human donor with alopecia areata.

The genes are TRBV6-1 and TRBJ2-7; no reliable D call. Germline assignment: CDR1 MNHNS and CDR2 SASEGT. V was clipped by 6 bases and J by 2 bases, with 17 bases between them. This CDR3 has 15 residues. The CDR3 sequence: CASRVTLVSTYEQYF. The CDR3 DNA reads TGTGCCAGCAGAGTTACGCTTGTATCAACCTACGAGCAGTACTTC.

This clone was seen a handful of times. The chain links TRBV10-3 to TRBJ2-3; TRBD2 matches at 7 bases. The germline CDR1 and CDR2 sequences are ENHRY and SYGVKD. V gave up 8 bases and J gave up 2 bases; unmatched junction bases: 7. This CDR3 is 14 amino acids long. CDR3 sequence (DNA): TGTGCCATCGATGGGGGGGAGGACACAGATACGCAGTATTTT. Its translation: CAIDGGEDTDTQYF.

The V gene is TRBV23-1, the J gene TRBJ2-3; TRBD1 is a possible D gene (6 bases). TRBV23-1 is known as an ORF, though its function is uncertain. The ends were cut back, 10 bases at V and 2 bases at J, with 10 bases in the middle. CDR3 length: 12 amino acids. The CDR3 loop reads CATAGATDTQYF. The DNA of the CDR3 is TGCGCCACGGCAGGGGCCACAGATACGCAGTATTTT.

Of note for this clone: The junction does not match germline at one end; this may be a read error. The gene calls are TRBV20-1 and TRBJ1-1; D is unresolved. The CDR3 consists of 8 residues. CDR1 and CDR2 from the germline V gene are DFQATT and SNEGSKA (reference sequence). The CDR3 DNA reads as TGCAGTGCTGGAAGCTTAATCTTT. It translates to CSAGSLIF.

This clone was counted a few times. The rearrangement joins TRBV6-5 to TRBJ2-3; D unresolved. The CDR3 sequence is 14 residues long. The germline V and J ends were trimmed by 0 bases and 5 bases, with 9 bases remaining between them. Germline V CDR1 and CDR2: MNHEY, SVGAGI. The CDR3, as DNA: TGTGCCAGCAGTTACTCTTCTCCGCTAGATACGCAGTATTTT. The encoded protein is CASSYSSPLDTQYF.

CDR3 sequence: CASSFPNAFDEQYF. The CDR3 coding sequence is TGTGCCAGCAGCTTTCCCAATGCATTTGACGAGCAGTACTTC. This chain links TRBV7-9 with TRBJ2-7; no reliable D call. The germline V gene has CDR1 SEHNR and CDR2 FQNEAQ (reference sequence). CDR3 size: 14 residues. Trimming shortened V by 3 bases and J by 5 bases, and 14 bases separated the two germline ends.

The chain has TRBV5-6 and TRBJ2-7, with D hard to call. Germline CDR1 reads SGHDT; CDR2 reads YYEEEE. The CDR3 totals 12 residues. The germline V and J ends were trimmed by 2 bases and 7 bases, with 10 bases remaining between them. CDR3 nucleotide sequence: TGTGCCAGCAGCTTCAGAGGCACGGAGCAGTACTTC. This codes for CASSFRGTEQYF.

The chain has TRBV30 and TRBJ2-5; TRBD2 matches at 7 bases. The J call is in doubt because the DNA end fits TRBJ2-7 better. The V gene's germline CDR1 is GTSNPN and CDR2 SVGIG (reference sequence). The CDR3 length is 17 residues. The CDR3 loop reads CAWSPLGGVLVDYEQYF. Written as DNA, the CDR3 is TGTGCCTGGAGCCCTCTGGGGGGGGTCCTGGTCGACTACGAGCAGTACTTC.

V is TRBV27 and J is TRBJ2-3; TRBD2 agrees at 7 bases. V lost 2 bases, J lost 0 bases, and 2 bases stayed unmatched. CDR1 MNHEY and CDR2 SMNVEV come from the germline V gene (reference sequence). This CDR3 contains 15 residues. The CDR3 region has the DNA TGTGCCAGCAGTTTAGCGGGAGCTAGCACAGATACGCAGTATTTT. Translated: CASSLAGASTDTQYF.

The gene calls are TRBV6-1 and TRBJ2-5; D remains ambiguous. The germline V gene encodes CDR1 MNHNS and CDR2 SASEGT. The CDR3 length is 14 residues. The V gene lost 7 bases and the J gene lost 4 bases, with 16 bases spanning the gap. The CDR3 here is CASMSLGPTETQYF. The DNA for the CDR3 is TGTGCCAGCATGAGTCTCGGTCCGACAGAGACCCAGTACTTC.

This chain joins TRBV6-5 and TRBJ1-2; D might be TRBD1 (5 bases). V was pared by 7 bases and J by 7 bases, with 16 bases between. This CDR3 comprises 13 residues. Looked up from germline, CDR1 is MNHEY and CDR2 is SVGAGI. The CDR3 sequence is CASMTGLRFGYTF. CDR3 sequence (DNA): TGTGCCAGCATGACGGGACTGAGGTTTGGCTACACCTTC.

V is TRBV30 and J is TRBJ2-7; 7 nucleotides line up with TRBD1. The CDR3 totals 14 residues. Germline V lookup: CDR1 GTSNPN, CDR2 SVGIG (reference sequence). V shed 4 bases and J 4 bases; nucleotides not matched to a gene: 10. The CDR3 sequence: CAWTNLGQAYEQYF. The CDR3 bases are TGTGCCTGGACGAACCTAGGACAGGCTTACGAGCAGTACTTC.

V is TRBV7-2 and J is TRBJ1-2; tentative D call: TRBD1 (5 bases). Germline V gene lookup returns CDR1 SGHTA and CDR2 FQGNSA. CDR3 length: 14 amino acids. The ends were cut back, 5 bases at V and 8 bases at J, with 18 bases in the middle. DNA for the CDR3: TGTGCCAGCAGCCGGAACAGGCCCAGGGACGGCTACACCTTC. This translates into CASSRNRPRDGYTF.

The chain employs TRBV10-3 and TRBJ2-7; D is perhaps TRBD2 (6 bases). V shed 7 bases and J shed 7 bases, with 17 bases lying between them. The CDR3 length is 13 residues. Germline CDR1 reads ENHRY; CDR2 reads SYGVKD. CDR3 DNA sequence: TGTGCCATCAAGGTGGGGCAGGCGGGAGAGCAGTACTTC. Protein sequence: CAIKVGQAGEQYF.

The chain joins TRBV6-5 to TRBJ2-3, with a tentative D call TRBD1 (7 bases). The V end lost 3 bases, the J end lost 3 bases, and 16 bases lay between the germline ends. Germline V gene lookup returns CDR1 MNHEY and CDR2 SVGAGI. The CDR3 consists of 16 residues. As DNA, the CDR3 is TGTGCCAGCAGTTATAATGGCAGGGGGAGGACAGATACGCAGTATTTT. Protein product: CASSYNGRGRTDTQYF.

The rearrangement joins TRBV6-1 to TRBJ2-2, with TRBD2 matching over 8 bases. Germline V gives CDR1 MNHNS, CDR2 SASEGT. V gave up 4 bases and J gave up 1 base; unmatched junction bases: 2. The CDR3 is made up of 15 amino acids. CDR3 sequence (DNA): TGTGCCAGCAGTGTTCTAGCGGGGAACACCGGGGAGCTGTTTTTT. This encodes CASSVLAGNTGELFF.

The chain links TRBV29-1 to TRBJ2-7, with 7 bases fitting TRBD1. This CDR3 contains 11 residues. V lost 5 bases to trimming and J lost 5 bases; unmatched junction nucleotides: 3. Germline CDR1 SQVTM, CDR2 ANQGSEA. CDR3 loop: CSVYRGNEQYF. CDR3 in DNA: TGCAGCGTTTACAGGGGCAACGAGCAGTACTTC.

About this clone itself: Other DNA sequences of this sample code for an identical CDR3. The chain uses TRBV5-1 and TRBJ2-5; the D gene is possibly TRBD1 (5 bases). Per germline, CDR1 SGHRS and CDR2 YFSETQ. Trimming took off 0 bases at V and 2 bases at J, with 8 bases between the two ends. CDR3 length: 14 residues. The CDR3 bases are TGCGCCAGCAGCTTGGGGGCAGGGCAAGAGACCCAGTACTTC. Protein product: CASSLGAGQETQYF.

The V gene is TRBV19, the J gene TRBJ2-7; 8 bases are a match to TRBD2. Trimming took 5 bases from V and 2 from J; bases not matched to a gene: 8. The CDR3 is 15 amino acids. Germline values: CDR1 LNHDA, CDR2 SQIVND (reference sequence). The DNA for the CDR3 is TGTGCCAGTAGTCCGTGGAGCGGGGGCGCCTACGAGCAGTACTTC. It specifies CASSPWSGGAYEQYF.

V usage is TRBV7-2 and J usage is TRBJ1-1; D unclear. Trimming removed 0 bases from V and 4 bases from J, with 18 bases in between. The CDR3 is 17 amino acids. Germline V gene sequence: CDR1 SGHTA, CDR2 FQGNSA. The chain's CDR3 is CASSLASTGLQATEAFF. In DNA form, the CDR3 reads TGTGCCAGCAGCTTAGCGAGCACCGGGCTCCAGGCCACTGAAGCTTTCTTT.

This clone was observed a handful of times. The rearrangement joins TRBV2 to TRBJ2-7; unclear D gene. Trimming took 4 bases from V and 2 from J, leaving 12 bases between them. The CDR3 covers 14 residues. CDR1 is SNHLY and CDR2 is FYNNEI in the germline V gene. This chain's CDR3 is CASSAETSAYEQYF. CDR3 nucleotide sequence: TGTGCCAGCAGTGCCGAGACGTCCGCCTACGAGCAGTACTTC.

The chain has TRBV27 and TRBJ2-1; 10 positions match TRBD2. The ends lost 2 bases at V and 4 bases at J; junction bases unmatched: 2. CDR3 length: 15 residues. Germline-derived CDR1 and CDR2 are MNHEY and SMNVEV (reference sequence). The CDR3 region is CASSLTAGGYNEQFF. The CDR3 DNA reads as TGTGCCAGCAGTTTAACAGCGGGGGGGTACAATGAGCAGTTCTTC.

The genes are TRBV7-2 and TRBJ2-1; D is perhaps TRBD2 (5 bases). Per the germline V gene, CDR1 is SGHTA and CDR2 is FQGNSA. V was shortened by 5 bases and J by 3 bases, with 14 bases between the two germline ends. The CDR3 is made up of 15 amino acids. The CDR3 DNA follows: TGTGCCAGCAGCCCCGCCGGGGAGATCTACAATGAGCAGTTCTTC. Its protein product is CASSPAGEIYNEQFF.

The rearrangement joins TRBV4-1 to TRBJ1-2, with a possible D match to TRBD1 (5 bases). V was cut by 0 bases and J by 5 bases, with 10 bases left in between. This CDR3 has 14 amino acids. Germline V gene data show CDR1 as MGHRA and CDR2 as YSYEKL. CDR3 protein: CASSQEPGEYGYTF. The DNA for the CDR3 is TGCGCCAGCAGCCAAGAGCCGGGGGAATATGGCTACACCTTC.

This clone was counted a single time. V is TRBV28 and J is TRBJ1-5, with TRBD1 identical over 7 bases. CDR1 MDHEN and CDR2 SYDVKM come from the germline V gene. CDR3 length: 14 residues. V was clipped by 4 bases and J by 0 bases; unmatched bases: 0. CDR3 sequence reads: CASSYRGSNQPQHF. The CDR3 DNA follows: TGTGCCAGCAGTTACAGGGGTAGCAATCAGCCCCAGCATTTT.

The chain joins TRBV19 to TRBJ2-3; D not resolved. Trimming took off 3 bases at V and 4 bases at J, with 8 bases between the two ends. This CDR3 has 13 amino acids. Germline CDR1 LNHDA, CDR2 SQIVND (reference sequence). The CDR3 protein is CASSIQGADTQYF. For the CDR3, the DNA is TGTGCCAGTAGTATCCAAGGAGCAGATACGCAGTATTTT.

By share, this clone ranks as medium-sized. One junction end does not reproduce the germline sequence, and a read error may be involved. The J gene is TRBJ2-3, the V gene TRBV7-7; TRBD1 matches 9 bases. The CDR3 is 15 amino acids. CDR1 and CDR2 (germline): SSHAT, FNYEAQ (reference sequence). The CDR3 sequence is CASSLTGGGTDTQYF. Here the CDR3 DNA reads TGTGCTAGCAGCTTAACAGGGGGCGGTACAGATACGCAGTATTTT.

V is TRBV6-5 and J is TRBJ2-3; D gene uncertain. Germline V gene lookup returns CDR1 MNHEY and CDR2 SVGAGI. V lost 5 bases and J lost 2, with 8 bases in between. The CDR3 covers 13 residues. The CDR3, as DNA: TGTGCCAGCAGTATTAGCTACACAGATACGCAGTATTTT. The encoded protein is CASSISYTDTQYF.

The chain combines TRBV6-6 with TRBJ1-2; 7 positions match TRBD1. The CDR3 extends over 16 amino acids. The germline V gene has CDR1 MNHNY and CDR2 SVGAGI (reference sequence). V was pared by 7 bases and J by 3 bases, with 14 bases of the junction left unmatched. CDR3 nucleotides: TGTGCCAGCACCCTTACGACAGGGCGGAACTACTATGGCTACACCTTC. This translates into CASTLTTGRNYYGYTF.

CDR3 region: CAWSRGSGETQYF. CDR3 nucleotide sequence: TGTGCCTGGTCGAGGGGCAGCGGAGAGACCCAGTACTTC. The chain has TRBV30 and TRBJ2-5; the D gene could be TRBD1 or TRBD2 (5 bases each). The CDR3 is made up of 13 amino acids. The germline V gene has CDR1 GTSNPN and CDR2 SVGIG (reference sequence). Trimming took 5 bases from V and 4 from J, leaving 14 bases between them.

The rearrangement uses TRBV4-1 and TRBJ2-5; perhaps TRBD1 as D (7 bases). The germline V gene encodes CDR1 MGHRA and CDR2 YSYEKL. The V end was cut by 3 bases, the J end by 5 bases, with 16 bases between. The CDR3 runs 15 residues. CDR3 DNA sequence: TGCGCCAGCAGCCATCCGGCAGGGGGAGGTGAGACCCAGTACTTC. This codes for CASSHPAGGGETQYF.

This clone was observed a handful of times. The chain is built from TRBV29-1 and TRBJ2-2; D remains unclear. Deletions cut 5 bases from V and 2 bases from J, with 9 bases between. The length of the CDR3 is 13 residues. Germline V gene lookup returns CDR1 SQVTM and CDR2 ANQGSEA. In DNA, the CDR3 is TGCAGCGTTATCCGGGCTAACACCGGGGAGCTGTTTTTT. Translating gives CSVIRANTGELFF.